This is a list of T cell receptor beta chains from one sample in a study of cytomegalovirus exposure and HLA in healthy donors. Produced via immunoSEQ multiplex PCR; TCRdb's table is partial and in-frame only. This table has about 75,000 clones, roughly 82% appearing once. The source material was PBMCs. The origin of the receptors is a man aged 65 to 79 in good health and CMV-seropositive. Each CDR3 is given with its conserved first and last residue. The order of the fields is clone size, CDR3 length, V gene, J gene, D gene, CDR3 DNA, CDR3 protein. D genes are given only for firm matches. The size entry is marked missing in some rows and otherwise reads once, few, many or a size class.

clone size: NA; CDR3 length: 16; V gene: TRBV5-1; J gene: TRBJ2-3; D gene: TRBD2; CDR3 DNA: TGCGCCAGCAGGCTGGAAGGGGCGGGGGGCCCAGATACGCAGTATTTT; CDR3 protein: CASRLEGAGGPDTQYF
clone size: NA; CDR3 length: 14; V gene: TRBV7-9; J gene: TRBJ1-4; D gene: TRBD1; CDR3 DNA: TGTGCCAGCAGCCTACAGGGGCCTAATGAAAAACTGTTTTTT; CDR3 protein: CASSLQGPNEKLFF
clone size: NA; CDR3 length: 16; V gene: TRBV5-4; J gene: TRBJ1-1; D gene: TRBD1; CDR3 DNA: TGTGCCAGCAGCCTAACAGGGGTGGGTGTGAACACTGAAGCTTTCTTT; CDR3 protein: CASSLTGVGVNTEAFF
clone size: NA; CDR3 length: 12; V gene: TRBV15; J gene: TRBJ2-7; D gene: NA; CDR3 DNA: TGTGCCACCAGCAGACAGGGGTTTAGGCAGTACTTC; CDR3 protein: CATSRQGFRQYF
clone size: NA; CDR3 length: 18; V gene: TRBV5-6; J gene: TRBJ2-1; D gene: TRBD2; CDR3 DNA: TGTGCCAGCAGCTCCCCGGGACTAGGGTTTATCTCCTACAATGAGCAGTTCTTC; CDR3 protein: CASSSPGLGFISYNEQFF
clone size: NA; CDR3 length: 15; V gene: TRBV28; J gene: TRBJ1-5; D gene: NA; CDR3 DNA: TGTGCCAGCAGTTTAGGGGTAGGGGGCAATCAGCCCCAGCATTTT; CDR3 protein: CASSLGVGGNQPQHF
clone size: NA; CDR3 length: 21; V gene: TRBV5-1; J gene: TRBJ2-7; D gene: NA; CDR3 DNA: TGCGCCAGCAGCTTACCCGCCCGGGTTTCTGTGGATCGGGACAATAACTACGAGCAGTACTTC; CDR3 protein: CASSLPARVSVDRDNNYEQYF
clone size: NA; CDR3 length: 13; V gene: TRBV30; J gene: TRBJ1-5; D gene: NA; CDR3 DNA: TGTGCCTGGAGTCCCCCGGGAGTACAGCCCCAGCATTTT; CDR3 protein: CAWSPPGVQPQHF
clone size: few; CDR3 length: 13; V gene: TRBV19; J gene: TRBJ2-7; D gene: TRBD2; CDR3 DNA: TGTGCCAGTAGTGGGGAGGGCCGATACGAGCAGTACTTC; CDR3 protein: CASSGEGRYEQYF
clone size: NA; CDR3 length: 15; V gene: TRBV5-1; J gene: TRBJ1-3; D gene: NA; CDR3 DNA: TGCGCCAGCAGTCTGGTGGGAGACTCTGGAAACACCATATATTTT; CDR3 protein: CASSLVGDSGNTIYF
clone size: NA; CDR3 length: 15; V gene: TRBV10-3; J gene: TRBJ2-5; D gene: TRBD2; CDR3 DNA: TGTGCCATCAGCTGGACTAGCGGGAGGGAAGGGACCCAGTACTTC; CDR3 protein: CAISWTSGREGTQYF
clone size: once; CDR3 length: 15; V gene: TRBV7-9; J gene: TRBJ2-2; D gene: TRBD1; CDR3 DNA: TGTGCCAGCAGACAAGGGGGCCCGAACACCGGGGAGCTGTTTTTT; CDR3 protein: CASRQGGPNTGELFF
clone size: NA; CDR3 length: 14; V gene: TRBV6-5; J gene: TRBJ1-2; D gene: TRBD1; CDR3 DNA: TGTGCCAGCAGTGCGAGACAGGGTGGCTATGGCTACACCTTC; CDR3 protein: CASSARQGGYGYTF
clone size: NA; CDR3 length: 17; V gene: TRBV11-2; J gene: TRBJ2-7; D gene: TRBD2; CDR3 DNA: TGTGCCAGCACCGTGAGGCTAGCGGGTCAGAGCTCCTACGAGCAGTACTTC; CDR3 protein: CASTVRLAGQSSYEQYF
clone size: NA; CDR3 length: 13; V gene: TRBV27; J gene: TRBJ2-2; D gene: NA; CDR3 DNA: TGTGCCAGCTACAATGGGGGGTCCGGGGAGCTGTTTTTT; CDR3 protein: CASYNGGSGELFF
clone size: NA; CDR3 length: 15; V gene: TRBV7-3; J gene: TRBJ2-1; D gene: TRBD2; CDR3 DNA: TGTGCCAGCAGCCCCACTAGCGGGCCCTACAATGAGCAGTTCTTC; CDR3 protein: CASSPTSGPYNEQFF
clone size: NA; CDR3 length: 14; V gene: TRBV11-2; J gene: TRBJ2-1; D gene: TRBD1; CDR3 DNA: TGTGCCAGCAGCTTCGACAGGGGCTACAATGAGCAGTTCTTC; CDR3 protein: CASSFDRGYNEQFF
clone size: NA; CDR3 length: 14; V gene: TRBV5-1; J gene: TRBJ2-7; D gene: TRBD1; CDR3 DNA: TGCGCCAGCAGCTTGGAAGACAGGGTTCACGAGCAGTACTTC; CDR3 protein: CASSLEDRVHEQYF
clone size: NA; CDR3 length: 19; V gene: TRBV5-4; J gene: TRBJ2-3; D gene: TRBD2; CDR3 DNA: TGTGCCAGCAGCTTTCCCGGGACTAGCGGGTATACTAGCACAGATACGCAGTATTTT; CDR3 protein: CASSFPGTSGYTSTDTQYF
clone size: NA; CDR3 length: 12; V gene: TRBV5-4; J gene: TRBJ2-1; D gene: NA; CDR3 DNA: TGTGCCAGCAGCCCCGGGTCGGATGAGCAGTTCTTC; CDR3 protein: CASSPGSDEQFF
clone size: few; CDR3 length: 13; V gene: TRBV29-1; J gene: TRBJ1-5; D gene: TRBD1; CDR3 DNA: TGCAGCGTTAGACAGGGGCCCTCTCAGCCCCAGCATTTT; CDR3 protein: CSVRQGPSQPQHF
clone size: once; CDR3 length: 16; V gene: TRBV12-5; J gene: TRBJ2-5; D gene: TRBD2; CDR3 DNA: TGTGCTAGTGGTCTTGGGACTAGCGGGAGTTTGGAGACCCAGTACTTC; CDR3 protein: CASGLGTSGSLETQYF
clone size: NA; CDR3 length: 14; V gene: TRBV11-3; J gene: TRBJ2-5; D gene: NA; CDR3 DNA: TGTGCCAGCAGCTTAGTGCGGTGGGAGGAGACCCAGTACTTC; CDR3 protein: CASSLVRWEETQYF
clone size: NA; CDR3 length: 14; V gene: TRBV9; J gene: TRBJ1-1; D gene: NA; CDR3 DNA: TGTGCCAGCAGCGGGACAAGCCTGAACACTGAAGCTTTCTTT; CDR3 protein: CASSGTSLNTEAFF
clone size: NA; CDR3 length: 15; V gene: TRBV6-6; J gene: TRBJ1-1; D gene: NA; CDR3 DNA: TGTGCCAGCAACTCCTACAACCAGGGAGGTACTGAAGCTTTCTTT; CDR3 protein: CASNSYNQGGTEAFF
clone size: NA; CDR3 length: 13; V gene: TRBV28; J gene: TRBJ1-5; D gene: NA; CDR3 DNA: TGTGCCAGCAGTTTATTACGCGGTCAGCCCCAGCATTTT; CDR3 protein: CASSLLRGQPQHF
clone size: NA; CDR3 length: 12; V gene: TRBV27; J gene: TRBJ1-3; D gene: NA; CDR3 DNA: TGTGCCAGCAGTTCACAGGGAAACACCATATATTTT; CDR3 protein: CASSSQGNTIYF
clone size: NA; CDR3 length: 15; V gene: TRBV6-1; J gene: TRBJ2-1; D gene: TRBD1; CDR3 DNA: TGTGCCAGCAGTGGCGGCAGGGGGCTTCTGGTTGAGCAGTTCTTC; CDR3 protein: CASSGGRGLLVEQFF
clone size: NA; CDR3 length: 16; V gene: TRBV6-5; J gene: TRBJ1-2; D gene: TRBD1; CDR3 DNA: TGTGCCAGCAGTTACTCCCGGGACAGGGGGCGAGGGGGCTACACCTTC; CDR3 protein: CASSYSRDRGRGGYTF
clone size: NA; CDR3 length: 14; V gene: TRBV10-3; J gene: TRBJ2-7; D gene: TRBD1; CDR3 DNA: TGTGCCACCCGTCTTGACAGGGAACCGTACGAGCAGTACTTC; CDR3 protein: CATRLDREPYEQYF
clone size: NA; CDR3 length: 15; V gene: TRBV9; J gene: TRBJ2-1; D gene: NA; CDR3 DNA: TGTGCCAGCAGCGTAGATCCGAGCTCCTACAATGAGCAGTTCTTC; CDR3 protein: CASSVDPSSYNEQFF
clone size: NA; CDR3 length: 14; V gene: TRBV7-9; J gene: TRBJ1-2; D gene: NA; CDR3 DNA: TGTGCCAGCAGCTTAGCGACAGGCCAGGGGGGCTACACCTTC; CDR3 protein: CASSLATGQGGYTF
clone size: NA; CDR3 length: 16; V gene: TRBV5-1; J gene: TRBJ2-5; D gene: TRBD2; CDR3 DNA: TGCGCCAGCAGCGGTGGACTAGCGGGAGCTCAAGAGACCCAGTACTTC; CDR3 protein: CASSGGLAGAQETQYF
clone size: NA; CDR3 length: 14; V gene: TRBV11-2; J gene: TRBJ2-5; D gene: TRBD2; CDR3 DNA: TGTGCCAGCAGCCAGCAGGGCGGGGGTCAGACCCAGTACTTC; CDR3 protein: CASSQQGGGQTQYF
clone size: few; CDR3 length: 16; V gene: TRBV5-1; J gene: TRBJ2-7; D gene: TRBD1; CDR3 DNA: TGCGCCAGCAGTCCCGGGACAGGGGGCGGGGGGTACGAGCAGTACTTC; CDR3 protein: CASSPGTGGGGYEQYF
clone size: once; CDR3 length: 14; V gene: TRBV19; J gene: TRBJ1-2; D gene: TRBD1; CDR3 DNA: TGTGCCAGTACCGCAGGACAGGCGAGCTATGGCTACACCTTC; CDR3 protein: CASTAGQASYGYTF
clone size: NA; CDR3 length: 14; V gene: TRBV5-1; J gene: TRBJ2-7; D gene: TRBD2; CDR3 DNA: TGCGCCAGCAGCTTGGGCGGGAGGGCCAACGAGCAGTACTTC; CDR3 protein: CASSLGGRANEQYF
clone size: NA; CDR3 length: 15; V gene: TRBV6-1; J gene: TRBJ2-3; D gene: NA; CDR3 DNA: TGTGCCAGCAGCCGGAGGGGAGAAGCGAGAGATACGCAGTATTTT; CDR3 protein: CASSRRGEARDTQYF
clone size: once; CDR3 length: 12; V gene: TRBV18; J gene: TRBJ2-7; D gene: TRBD1; CDR3 DNA: TGTGCCAGCTCACTCGACAGGGACGAGCAGTACTTC; CDR3 protein: CASSLDRDEQYF
clone size: NA; CDR3 length: 13; V gene: TRBV5-1; J gene: TRBJ2-7; D gene: TRBD2; CDR3 DNA: TGCGCCAGCAGCTTGCGAGCGGGAGGCGAGCAGTACTTC; CDR3 protein: CASSLRAGGEQYF
clone size: NA; CDR3 length: 16; V gene: TRBV10-3; J gene: TRBJ1-3; D gene: NA; CDR3 DNA: TGTGCCATCGCTGGGGGCGGGGGCCTCTCTGGAAACACCATATATTTT; CDR3 protein: CAIAGGGGLSGNTIYF
clone size: NA; CDR3 length: 11; V gene: TRBV28; J gene: TRBJ2-7; D gene: NA; CDR3 DNA: TGTGCCAGCAGTGTAGACTACGAGCAGTACTTC; CDR3 protein: CASSVDYEQYF
clone size: NA; CDR3 length: 13; V gene: TRBV19; J gene: TRBJ2-1; D gene: TRBD1; CDR3 DNA: TGTGCCACTAGGGGGACAGGCCTGAATGAGCAGTTCTTC; CDR3 protein: CATRGTGLNEQFF
clone size: NA; CDR3 length: 15; V gene: TRBV10-2; J gene: TRBJ2-7; D gene: TRBD2; CDR3 DNA: TGCGCCAGCAGACCTGAGGCGCGGGAGGTAGACGAGCAGTACTTC; CDR3 protein: CASRPEAREVDEQYF
clone size: NA; CDR3 length: 15; V gene: TRBV6-4; J gene: TRBJ2-3; D gene: TRBD2; CDR3 DNA: TGTGCCAGCAGTGACCAAGCGGGAATCACAGATACGCAGTATTTT; CDR3 protein: CASSDQAGITDTQYF
clone size: NA; CDR3 length: 17; V gene: TRBV5-6; J gene: TRBJ1-1; D gene: NA; CDR3 DNA: TGTGCCAGCAGCTTTCAAGGGGTCTCCGCGATGAACACTGAAGCTTTCTTT; CDR3 protein: CASSFQGVSAMNTEAFF
clone size: NA; CDR3 length: 12; V gene: TRBV6-6; J gene: TRBJ1-5; D gene: NA; CDR3 DNA: TGTGCCAGCAGTTACTTAAGCCAGCCCCAGCATTTT; CDR3 protein: CASSYLSQPQHF
clone size: NA; CDR3 length: 16; V gene: TRBV5-1; J gene: TRBJ2-1; D gene: TRBD2; CDR3 DNA: TGCGCCAGCAGGCCAGGACTAGCGGGAGGGTACAATGAGCAGTTCTTC; CDR3 protein: CASRPGLAGGYNEQFF
clone size: NA; CDR3 length: 16; V gene: TRBV28; J gene: TRBJ1-5; D gene: NA; CDR3 DNA: TGTGCCAGCAGCCCCCCCCCAGGGCAGAGCAATCAGCCCCAGCATTTT; CDR3 protein: CASSPPPGQSNQPQHF
clone size: NA; CDR3 length: 17; V gene: TRBV5-1; J gene: TRBJ1-5; D gene: NA; CDR3 DNA: TGCGCCAGCAGCTTGAGAAGGGGGTCGTATAGCAATCAGCCCCAGCATTTT; CDR3 protein: CASSLRRGSYSNQPQHF
clone size: NA; CDR3 length: 14; V gene: TRBV6-5; J gene: TRBJ2-1; D gene: NA; CDR3 DNA: TGTGCCAGCAGTTACGGCCAGGGCCCCAATGAGCAGTTCTTC; CDR3 protein: CASSYGQGPNEQFF